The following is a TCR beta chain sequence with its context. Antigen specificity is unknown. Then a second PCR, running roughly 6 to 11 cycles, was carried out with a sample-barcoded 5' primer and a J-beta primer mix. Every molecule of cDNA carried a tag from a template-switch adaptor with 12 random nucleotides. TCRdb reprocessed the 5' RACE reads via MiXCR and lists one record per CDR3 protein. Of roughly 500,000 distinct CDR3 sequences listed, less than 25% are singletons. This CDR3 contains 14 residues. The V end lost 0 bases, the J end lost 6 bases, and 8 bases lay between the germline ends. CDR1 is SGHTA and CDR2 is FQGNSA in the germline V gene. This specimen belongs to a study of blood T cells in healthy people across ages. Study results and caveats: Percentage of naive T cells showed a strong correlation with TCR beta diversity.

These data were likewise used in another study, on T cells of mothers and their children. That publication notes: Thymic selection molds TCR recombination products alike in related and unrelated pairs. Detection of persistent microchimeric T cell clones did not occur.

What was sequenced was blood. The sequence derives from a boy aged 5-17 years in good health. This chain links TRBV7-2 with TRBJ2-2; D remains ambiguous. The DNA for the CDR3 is TGTGCCAGCAGCTTAGCGAACCAGGCCGGGGAGCTGTTTTTT. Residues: CASSLANQAGELFF.